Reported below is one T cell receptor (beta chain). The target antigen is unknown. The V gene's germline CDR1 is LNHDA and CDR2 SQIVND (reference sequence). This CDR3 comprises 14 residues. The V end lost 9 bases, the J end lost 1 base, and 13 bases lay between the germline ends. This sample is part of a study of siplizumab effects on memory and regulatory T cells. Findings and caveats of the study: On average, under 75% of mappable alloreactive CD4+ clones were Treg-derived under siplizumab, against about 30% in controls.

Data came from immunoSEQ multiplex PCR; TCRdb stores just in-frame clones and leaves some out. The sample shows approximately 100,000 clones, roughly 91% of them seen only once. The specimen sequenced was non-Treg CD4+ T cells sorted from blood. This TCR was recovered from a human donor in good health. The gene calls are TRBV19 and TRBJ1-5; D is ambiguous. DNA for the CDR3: TGTGCCAGCGCCGTCGTTGGGAGCAATCAGCCCCAGCATTTT. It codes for CASAVVGSNQPQHF.